The table lists the clone carrying this TCR beta chain with a few counts. The junction and the germline gene differ at one end; a read error may be behind it. TCRdb redid the calling of the 5' RACE reads with MiXCR, one entry per CDR3 protein. The sample contains approximately 23,000 distinct CDR3 sequences, approximately 28% of which appear only once. The CDR3 runs to 13 residues. Germline lookup yields CDR1 SGHRS and CDR2 YFSETQ. The sequenced sample consisted of tumor-infiltrating naive CD4+ T cells sorted from the breast tumor. Subset specified: naive CD4+ T cells, CD4+CD45RA+CD25-. The genes are TRBV5-1 and TRBJ1-1; D remains ambiguous. This sequence originates from a female donor with breast cancer. The CDR3 DNA reads as TGCGCCAGCAGCTTTGGCATAAACGCTGAAGCTCTCTTT. Amino acids: CASSFGINAEALF.